The clone carrying this T cell receptor beta chain was seen ten or more times. Germline CDR1 is SGHDT and CDR2 is YYEEEE. There are 13 residues in the CDR3. Trimming took 4 bases from V and 4 from J; bases not matched to a gene: 1. The data belong to a study of CD8 T cells in ankylosing spondylitis. Researchers built TCR beta libraries using quantitative 5'-RACE with molecular barcodes. TCRdb reprocessed the 5' RACE reads via MiXCR and lists one record per CDR3 protein. The table has about 240,000 distinct CDR3 sequences, roughly 8.6% seen once. Sequenced: blood, either unsorted or a sorted T cell fraction (not recorded which). This clonotype was sampled from a male donor with ankylosing spondylitis or in good health (not recorded which). The chain couples TRBV5-6 to TRBJ2-2; 7 bases line up with TRBD2. The CDR3 spells CASSIAGTGELFF. The CDR3 coding sequence is TGTGCCAGCAGCATAGCGGGCACCGGGGAGCTGTTTTTT.